This is a list of T cell receptor beta chains from one sample in a study of Ad26.COV2.S vaccination and SARS-CoV-2 variants. Repertoires were generated with immunoSEQ multiplex PCR, while TCRdb's copy carries only in-frame clones and drops some. Of approximately 340,000 clones listed, around 90% are singletons. The sequenced sample was peripheral blood, obtained after recovery from COVID-19. These TCRs come from a human donor who had recovered from COVID-19. CDR3s include the opening cysteine and the closing phenylalanine or tryptophan. Each record gives: CDR3 protein, CDR3 DNA, J gene, clone size, V gene, D gene. The D gene is left open where the match is weak. Where a row states a size, it is once, few, many or the class of an expanded clone; other rows omit it.

cdr3_aa: CASSFAGTVNTEAFF
cdr3_nt: TGTGCCAGCAGTTTTGCCGGGACAGTGAACACTGAAGCTTTCTTT
j_call: TRBJ1-1
clone_size: -
v_call: TRBV27
d_call: TRBD1

cdr3_aa: CASRTGTWRDSPLHF
cdr3_nt: TGTGCCAGCAGGACAGGGACATGGCGGGATTCACCCCTCCACTTT
j_call: TRBJ1-6
clone_size: -
v_call: TRBV2
d_call: TRBD1

cdr3_aa: CASSFRTSGKEETQYF
cdr3_nt: TGTGCCAGCTCATTCCGGACTAGCGGGAAAGAAGAGACCCAGTACTTC
j_call: TRBJ2-5
clone_size: once
v_call: TRBV18
d_call: TRBD2

cdr3_aa: CASGLVLGALYTDTQYF
cdr3_nt: TGTGCTAGTGGTTTGGTACTGGGGGCCCTTTACACAGATACGCAGTATTTT
j_call: TRBJ2-3
clone_size: -
v_call: TRBV12-5
d_call: -

cdr3_aa: CSVDVGQGIYEQYF
cdr3_nt: TGCAGCGTTGATGTCGGGCAGGGGATCTACGAGCAGTACTTC
j_call: TRBJ2-7
clone_size: -
v_call: TRBV29-1
d_call: -

cdr3_aa: CASSFDRESEQFF
cdr3_nt: TGCGCCAGCAGCTTTGACAGGGAGAGTGAGCAGTTCTTC
j_call: TRBJ2-1
clone_size: -
v_call: TRBV4-3
d_call: TRBD1

cdr3_aa: CASSLASRGLRDEQFF
cdr3_nt: TGCGCCAGCAGCTTGGCCAGCCGGGGACTTAGGGATGAGCAGTTCTTC
j_call: TRBJ2-1
clone_size: -
v_call: TRBV5-1
d_call: -

cdr3_aa: CASSQGGTRVYEQYF
cdr3_nt: TGTGCCAGCAGCCAAGGAGGTACTCGCGTCTACGAGCAGTACTTC
j_call: TRBJ2-7
clone_size: -
v_call: TRBV3-1/TRBV3-2
d_call: -

cdr3_aa: CASSQNRGGTEAFF
cdr3_nt: TGTGCCAGCAGCCAGAACAGGGGTGGAACTGAAGCTTTCTTT
j_call: TRBJ1-1
clone_size: once
v_call: TRBV3-1/TRBV3-2
d_call: TRBD1

cdr3_aa: CASSVAPSSYEQYF
cdr3_nt: TGTGCCAGCAGCGTAGCACCGAGCTCCTACGAGCAGTACTTC
j_call: TRBJ2-7
clone_size: -
v_call: TRBV9
d_call: -

cdr3_aa: CASSWGPDPINYGYTF
cdr3_nt: TGCGCCAGCAGCTGGGGGCCAGACCCGATTAACTATGGCTACACCTTC
j_call: TRBJ1-2
clone_size: once
v_call: TRBV5-1
d_call: -